This paragraph reports one T cell receptor (beta chain). The protocol was immunoSEQ multiplex PCR, while the TCRdb copy is restricted to in-frame clones and leaves out a portion. The sample lists around 1,100,000 clones, approximately 80% occurring once. The data stem from a study of shared clonotypes between healthy human individuals. V was clipped by 4 bases and J by 6 bases, with 21 bases between them. CDR3 length equals 16 residues. CDR1 and CDR2 from the germline V gene are MDHEN and SYDVKM. The V and J genes are TRBV28 and TRBJ1-1; D is perhaps TRBD1 (6 bases). The specimen was memory CD4+ T cells from PBMCs. The subset: CD45RA-negative fraction. The origin of this receptor is a man aged 18 to 29 in good health. Some clones in this sample may be carry-over from other donors' samples. In nucleotides, the CDR3 is TGTGCCAGCAGTTCCTATGGGGAGGGGGTAACCGCTGAAGCTTTCTTT. This sequence encodes CASSSYGEGVTAEAFF.